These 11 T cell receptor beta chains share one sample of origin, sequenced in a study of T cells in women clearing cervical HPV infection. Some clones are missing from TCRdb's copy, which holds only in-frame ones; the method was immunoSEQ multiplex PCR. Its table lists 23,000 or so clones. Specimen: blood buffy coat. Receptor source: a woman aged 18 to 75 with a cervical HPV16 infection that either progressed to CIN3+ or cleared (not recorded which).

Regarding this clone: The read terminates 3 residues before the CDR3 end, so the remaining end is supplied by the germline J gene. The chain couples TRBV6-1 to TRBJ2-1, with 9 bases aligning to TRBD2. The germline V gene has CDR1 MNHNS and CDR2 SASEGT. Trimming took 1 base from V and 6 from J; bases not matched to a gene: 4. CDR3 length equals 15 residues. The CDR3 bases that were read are TGTGCCAGCAGTGAAGGGGCGGGAGGGCCCAATGAG. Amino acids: CASSEGAGGPNE. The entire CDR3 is CASSEGAGGPNEQFF.

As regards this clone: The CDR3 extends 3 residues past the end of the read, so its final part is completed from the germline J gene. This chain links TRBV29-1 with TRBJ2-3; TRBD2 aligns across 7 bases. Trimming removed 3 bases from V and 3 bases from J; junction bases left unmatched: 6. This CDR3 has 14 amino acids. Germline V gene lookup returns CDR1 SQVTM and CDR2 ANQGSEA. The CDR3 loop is CSVDPSGRTDTQYF. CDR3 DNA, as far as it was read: TGCAGCGTTGACCCTAGCGGAAGGACAGATACG.

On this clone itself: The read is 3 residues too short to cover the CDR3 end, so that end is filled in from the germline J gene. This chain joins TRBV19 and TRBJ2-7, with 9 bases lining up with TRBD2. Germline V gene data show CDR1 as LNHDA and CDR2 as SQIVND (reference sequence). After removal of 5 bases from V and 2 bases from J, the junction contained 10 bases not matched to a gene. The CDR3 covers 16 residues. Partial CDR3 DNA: TGTGCCAGTAGTTCCCGATCTAGCGGGATTACCTACGAG. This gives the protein CASSSRSSGITYE. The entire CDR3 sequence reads CASSSRSSGITYEQYF. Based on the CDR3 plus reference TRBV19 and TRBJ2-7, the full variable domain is DGGITQSPKYLFRKEGQNVTLSCEQNLNHDAMYWYRQDPGQGLRLIYYSQIVNDFQKGDIAEGYSVSREKKESFPLTVTSAQKNPTAFYLCASSSRSSGITYEQYFGPGTRLTVT.

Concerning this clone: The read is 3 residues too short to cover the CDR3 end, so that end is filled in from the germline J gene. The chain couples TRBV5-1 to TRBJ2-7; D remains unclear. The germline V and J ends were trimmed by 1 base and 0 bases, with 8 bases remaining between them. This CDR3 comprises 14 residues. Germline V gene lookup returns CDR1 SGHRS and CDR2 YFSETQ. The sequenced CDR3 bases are TGCGCCAGCAGCTTGAGGCAAAGCTCCTACGAG. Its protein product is CASSLRQSSYE. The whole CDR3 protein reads CASSLRQSSYEQYF. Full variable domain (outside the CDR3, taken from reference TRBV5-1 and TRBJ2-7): KAGVTQTPRYLIKTRGQQVTLSCSPISGHRSVSWYQQTPGQGLQFLFEYFSETQRNKGNFPGRFSGRQFSNSRSEMNVSTLELGDSALYLCASSLRQSSYEQYFGPGTRLTVT.

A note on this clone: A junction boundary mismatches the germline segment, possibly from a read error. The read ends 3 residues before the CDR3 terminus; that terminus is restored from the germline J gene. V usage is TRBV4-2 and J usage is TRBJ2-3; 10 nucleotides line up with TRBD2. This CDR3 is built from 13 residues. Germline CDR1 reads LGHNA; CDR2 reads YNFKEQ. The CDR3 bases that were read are TGCGCCAGCAGCGGGGGGGCCGGGGAGACG. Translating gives CASSGGAGET. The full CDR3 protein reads CASSGGAGETQYF.

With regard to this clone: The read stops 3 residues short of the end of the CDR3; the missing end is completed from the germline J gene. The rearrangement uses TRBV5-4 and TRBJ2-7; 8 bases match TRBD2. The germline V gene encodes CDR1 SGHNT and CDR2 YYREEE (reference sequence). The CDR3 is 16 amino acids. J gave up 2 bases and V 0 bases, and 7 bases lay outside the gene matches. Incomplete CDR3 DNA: TGTGCCAGCAGCTTGGGATCTAGCGGGTTTGCCTACGAG. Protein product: CASSLGSSGFAYE. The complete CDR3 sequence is CASSLGSSGFAYEQYF.

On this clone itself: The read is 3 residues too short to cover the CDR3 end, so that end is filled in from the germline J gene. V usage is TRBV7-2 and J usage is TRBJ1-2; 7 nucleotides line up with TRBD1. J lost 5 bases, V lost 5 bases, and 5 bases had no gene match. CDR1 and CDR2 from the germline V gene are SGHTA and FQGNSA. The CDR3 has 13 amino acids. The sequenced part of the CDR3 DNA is TGTGCCAGCAGCCCGGGACAGAAGTATGGC. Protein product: CASSPGQKYG. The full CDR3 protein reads CASSPGQKYGYTF.

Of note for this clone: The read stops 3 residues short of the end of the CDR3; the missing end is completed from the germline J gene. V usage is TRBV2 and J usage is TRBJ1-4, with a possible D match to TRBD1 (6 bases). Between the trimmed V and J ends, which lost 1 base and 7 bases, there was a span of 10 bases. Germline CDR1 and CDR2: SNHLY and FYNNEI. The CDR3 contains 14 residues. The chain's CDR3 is CASSEVGASEKLFF. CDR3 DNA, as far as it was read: TGTGCCAGCAGTGAAGTGGGGGCGAGTGAAAAA.

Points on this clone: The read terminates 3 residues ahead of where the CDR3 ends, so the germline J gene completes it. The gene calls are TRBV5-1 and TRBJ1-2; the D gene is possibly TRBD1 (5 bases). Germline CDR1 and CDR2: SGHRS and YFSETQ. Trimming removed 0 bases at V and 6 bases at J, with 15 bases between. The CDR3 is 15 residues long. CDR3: CASSLVRGGADGYTF. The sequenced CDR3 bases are TGCGCCAGCAGCTTGGTACGGGGGGGTGCGGATGGC. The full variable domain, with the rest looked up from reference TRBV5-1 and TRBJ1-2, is KAGVTQTPRYLIKTRGQQVTLSCSPISGHRSVSWYQQTPGQGLQFLFEYFSETQRNKGNFPGRFSGRQFSNSRSEMNVSTLELGDSALYLCASSLVRGGADGYTFGSGTRLTVV.

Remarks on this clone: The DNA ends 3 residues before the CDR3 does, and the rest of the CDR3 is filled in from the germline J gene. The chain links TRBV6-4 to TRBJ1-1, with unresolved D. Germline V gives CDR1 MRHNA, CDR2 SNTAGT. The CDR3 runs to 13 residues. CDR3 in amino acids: CASRPNSGRQAFF. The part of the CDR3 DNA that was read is TGTGCCAGCAGACCAAACAGTGGCCGCCAA.

CDR3 DNA (partial): TGCAGTGCTAGAGATATGGCAGGGAACACTGAA. This codes for CSARDMAGNTE. The full CDR3 is CSARDMAGNTEAFF. This chain uses TRBV20-1 with TRBJ1-1; D gene uncertain. The DNA ends 3 residues before the CDR3 does, and the rest of the CDR3 is filled in from the germline J gene. CDR3 length: 14 amino acids. Germline CDR1 DFQATT, CDR2 SNEGSKA (reference sequence). The V and J ends lost 0 bases and 1 base respectively, with 9 bases between them.